The entry that follows covers one T cell receptor beta chain sequence. Per the original methods: Estimation of nucleated cell counts relied on the amplification of reference gene primers. The method was immunoSEQ multiplex PCR; TCRdb's version includes in-frame clones alone and lacks a portion of them. For V, J and clone size, that table is used; D and trimming come from the DNA. The sample holds some 65,000 clones, under 95% seen once. CDR3 length: 17 amino acids. Germline loops: CDR1 SGDLS, CDR2 YYNGEE. Trimming shortened V by 6 bases and J by 0 bases, and 22 bases separated the two germline ends. This entry is derived from a study of blood T cell repertoires in COVID-19. In the study overall: Sources were T cells, B-cell-depleted T cells, or PBMCs; the material itself was cDNA or gDNA.

The specimen was peripheral blood. This clonotype was sampled from a man between 60 and 70 years old with acute or convalescent COVID-19. The chain has TRBV9 and TRBJ2-7, with a weak D call TRBD2 (6 bases). CDR3 in amino acids: CASTGGDGTRSSYEQYF. The CDR3 DNA reads TGTGCCAGCACCGGCGGAGATGGGACTCGGAGCTCCTACGAGCAGTACTTC. The full variable domain, with the rest looked up from reference TRBV9 and TRBJ2-7, is DSGVTQTPKHLITATGQRVTLRCSPRSGDLSVYWYQQSLDQGLQFLIQYYNGEERAKGNILERFSAQQFPDLHSELNLSSLELGDSALYFCASTGGDGTRSSYEQYFGPGTRLTVT.